This TCR beta chain was sequenced during a study of technical replicates of blood from a few donors. CDR1 is KGHSH, CDR2 LQKENI, per germline. Trimming removed 3 bases from V and 3 bases from J, with 6 bases in between. The CDR3 contains 13 residues. Assay used: immunoSEQ multiplex PCR; TCRdb lists only in-frame clones, some missing. The sample lists around 15,000 clones; approximately 80% were seen once. The rearrangement links TRBV18 to TRBJ2-1; no reliable D call. Sequenced sample: PBMCs. The TCR originated in a human donor in good health. Some clones in this sample may be carry-over from other donors' samples. CDR3: CASSPGLYNEQFF. CDR3 sequence (DNA): TGTGCCAGCTCACCGGGCCTCTACAATGAGCAGTTCTTC.